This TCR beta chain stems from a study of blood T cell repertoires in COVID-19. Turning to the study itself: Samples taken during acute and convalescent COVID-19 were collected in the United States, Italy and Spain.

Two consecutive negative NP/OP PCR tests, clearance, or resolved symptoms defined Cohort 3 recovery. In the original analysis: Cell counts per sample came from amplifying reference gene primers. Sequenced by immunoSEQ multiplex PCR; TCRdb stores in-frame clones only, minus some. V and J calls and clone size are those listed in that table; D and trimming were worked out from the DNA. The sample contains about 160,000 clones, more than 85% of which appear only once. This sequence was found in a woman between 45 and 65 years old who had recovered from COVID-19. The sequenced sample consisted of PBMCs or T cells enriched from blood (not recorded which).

For the CDR3, the DNA is TGTGCCAGCAGCTTTACTAGCGACTACGAGCAGTACTTC. Residues: CASSFTSDYEQYF. The chain combines TRBV7-2 with TRBJ2-7; 7 bases map to TRBD2. This CDR3 is 13 amino acids long. V was clipped by 3 bases and J by 3 bases; unmatched bases: 2. Germline lookup yields CDR1 SGHTA and CDR2 FQGNSA.